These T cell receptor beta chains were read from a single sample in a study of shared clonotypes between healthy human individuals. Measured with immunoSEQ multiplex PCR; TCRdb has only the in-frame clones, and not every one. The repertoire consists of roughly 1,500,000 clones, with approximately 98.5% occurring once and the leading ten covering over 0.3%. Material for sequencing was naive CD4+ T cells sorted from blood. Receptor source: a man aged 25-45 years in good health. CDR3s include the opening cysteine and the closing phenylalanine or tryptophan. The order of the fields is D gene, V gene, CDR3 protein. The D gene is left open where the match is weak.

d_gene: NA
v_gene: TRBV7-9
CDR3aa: CASSPPSGRNEKLFF

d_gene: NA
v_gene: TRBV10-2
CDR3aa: CASSEGGTNNF

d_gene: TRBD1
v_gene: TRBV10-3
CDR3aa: CAISAQGALMETQYF

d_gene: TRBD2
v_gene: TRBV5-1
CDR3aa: CASSLGTSQGREEQYF

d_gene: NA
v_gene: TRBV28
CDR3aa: CASSSRQSGNTIYF

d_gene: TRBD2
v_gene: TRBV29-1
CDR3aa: CSVEDKGRESNNEQFF

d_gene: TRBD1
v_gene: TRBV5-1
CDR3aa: CASSLGTVQETQYF

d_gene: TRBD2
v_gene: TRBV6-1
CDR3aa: CASSGLSGSVYEQFF

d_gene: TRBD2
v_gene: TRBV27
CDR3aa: CASSIWTSGREYNEQFF

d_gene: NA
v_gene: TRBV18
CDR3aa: CASSPSGQYYGYTF

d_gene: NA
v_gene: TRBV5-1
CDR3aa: CASSLFALLSRDEQFF

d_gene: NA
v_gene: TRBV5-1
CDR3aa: CASSLGATSSHEQYF

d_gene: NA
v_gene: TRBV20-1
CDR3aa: CSARDRRTFF

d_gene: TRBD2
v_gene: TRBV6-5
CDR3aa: CASSYRLAGRGDTQYF

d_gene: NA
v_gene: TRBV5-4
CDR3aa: CASSRISSGNNYGYTF

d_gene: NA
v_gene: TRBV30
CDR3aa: CAWSAAYQETQYF

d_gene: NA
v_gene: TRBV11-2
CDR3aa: CASSLSPADNEKLFF

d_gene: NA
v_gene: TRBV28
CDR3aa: CASSLTDGAQPQHF

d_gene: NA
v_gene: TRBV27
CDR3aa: CASSARGSYEQYF

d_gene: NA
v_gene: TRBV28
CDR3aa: CASKFSTREKLFF

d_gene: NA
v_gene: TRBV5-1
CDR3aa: CASSPFSGTELQETQYF

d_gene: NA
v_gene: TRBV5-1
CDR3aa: CASSLAVLASTDTQYF

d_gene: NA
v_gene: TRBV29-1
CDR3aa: CSVGSGANVLTF

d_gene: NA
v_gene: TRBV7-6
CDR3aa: CASSSGGLTYEQYF

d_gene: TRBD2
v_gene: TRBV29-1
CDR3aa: CSVRRAGGSYNEQFF

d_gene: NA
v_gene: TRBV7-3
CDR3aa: CASSLFFRPSTYNEQFF

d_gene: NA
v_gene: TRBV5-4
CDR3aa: CASSLEGSRSYEQYF

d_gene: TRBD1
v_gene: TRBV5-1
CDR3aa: CASSRGTGGFETQYF

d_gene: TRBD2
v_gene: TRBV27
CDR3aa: CASSFVGIVSGIEQYF

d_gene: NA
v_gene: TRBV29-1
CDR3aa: CSVDTGSLYGYTF

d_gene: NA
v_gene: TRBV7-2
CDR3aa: CASSFGGRQPQHF

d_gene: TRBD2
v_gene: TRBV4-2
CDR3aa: CASSHLSGRANDEQFF

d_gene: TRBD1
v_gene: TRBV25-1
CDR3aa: CASSEGQPYNEQFF

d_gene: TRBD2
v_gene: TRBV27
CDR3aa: CASSNVAGGSYEQYF

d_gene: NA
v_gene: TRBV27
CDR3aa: CASSVGVGTAEAFF

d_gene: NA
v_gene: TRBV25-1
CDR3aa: CASSGVGVYEQYF

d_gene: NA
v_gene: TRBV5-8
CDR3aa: CASSLVGVTEAFF

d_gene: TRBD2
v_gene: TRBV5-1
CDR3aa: CASYSGALTRVMSEQFF

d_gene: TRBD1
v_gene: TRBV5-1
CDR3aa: CASSLKTGGGTGELFF

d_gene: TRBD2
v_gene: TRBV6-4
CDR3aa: CASRWTSGDNTGELFF

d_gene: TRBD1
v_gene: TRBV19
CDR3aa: CASRDRSGEQYF

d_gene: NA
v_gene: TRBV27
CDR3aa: CASSRTGISYEQYF

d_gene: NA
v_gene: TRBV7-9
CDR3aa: CASSPGLRVGDEQFF